This T cell receptor beta chain was sequenced during a study of cytomegalovirus exposure and HLA in healthy donors. This clone turned up a few times. Its specificity is not known. CDR3 length: 15 residues. CDR1 and CDR2 (germline): MNHNS, SASEGT. V lost 4 bases and J 1 base, leaving 13 bases between the germline ends. Only in-frame clones appear in the TCRdb table, and some are missing; sequencing was by immunoSEQ multiplex PCR. The sample lists around 220,000 clones, approximately 88% occurring once. Findings and limits, study-wide: Investigators reported 150 to 200 TCR beta chains as tied to cytomegalovirus. A later analysis found first-cohort TCR clusters tended to co-occur in the 90 to 150 validation repertoires.

V gene TRBV6-1 combines with J gene TRBJ1-1; D is possibly TRBD1 (5 bases). Sample: PBMCs. The receptor was derived from a woman aged 25 to 39 in good health and CMV-seropositive. This CDR3 reads CASSVELGGNTEAFF. The CDR3 nucleotides read TGTGCCAGCAGTGTCGAGTTGGGGGGGAACACTGAAGCTTTCTTT.